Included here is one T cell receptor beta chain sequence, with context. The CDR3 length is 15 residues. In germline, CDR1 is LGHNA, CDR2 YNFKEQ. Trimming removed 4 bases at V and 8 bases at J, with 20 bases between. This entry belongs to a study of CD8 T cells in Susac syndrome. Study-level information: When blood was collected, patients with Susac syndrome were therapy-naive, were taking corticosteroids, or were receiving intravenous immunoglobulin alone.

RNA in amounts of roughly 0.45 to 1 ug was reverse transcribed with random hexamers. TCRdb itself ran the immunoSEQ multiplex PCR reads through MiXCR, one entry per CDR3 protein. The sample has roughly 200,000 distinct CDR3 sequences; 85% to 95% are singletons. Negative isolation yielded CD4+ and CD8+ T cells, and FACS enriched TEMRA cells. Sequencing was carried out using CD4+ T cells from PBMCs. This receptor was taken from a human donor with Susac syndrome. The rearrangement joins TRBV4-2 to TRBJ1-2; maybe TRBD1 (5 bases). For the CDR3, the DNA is TGTGCCAGCAGCCTCCTCGGTGAGGGGCCGGGGGGCTACACCTTC. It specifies CASSLLGEGPGGYTF.